The 3 T cell receptor beta chains below were found in one sample sequenced in a study of CXCR3-negative and CXCR3-positive naive CD8 T cells. Whole-study findings and limits: TRB CDR3s were more hydrophobic in CXCR3-positive than in CXCR3-negative naive cells.

Each TRB cDNA library was prepared by 5' RACE (with UMI labels). TCRdb reworked the 5' RACE reads into one entry per CDR3 protein, no DNA. The sample shows 130,000 or so distinct CDR3 sequences, and 0.4% to 0.5% sits with its ten largest clones. These receptors have no identified antigens. Source material: naive CXCR3+ CD8+ T cells from blood. Subset specified: CD45RO-CCR7+CD27+CD95- naive CD8+ T cells expressing CXCR3 (TNR3+). The source of these receptors is a human donor in good health. Some clones in this sample may be carry-over from other donors' samples.

The chain couples TRBV29-1 to TRBJ2-7; TCRdb lists TRBD2, though no DNA is available to test this call. This CDR3 is built from 14 residues. Germline CDR1 is SQVTM and CDR2 is ANQGSEA. Here the CDR3 reads CSVGAVGTGSEQYF.

The chain joins TRBV28 to TRBJ2-6; the D call from TCRdb, TRBD1, cannot be confirmed without DNA. This CDR3 is 17 amino acids long. Looked up from germline, CDR1 is MDHEN and CDR2 is SYDVKM. The CDR3 here is CASRRDRDSSGANVLTF.

The chain has TRBV29-1 and TRBJ2-2. The CDR3 runs 13 residues. The germline gives CDR1 SQVTM, CDR2 ANQGSEA. CDR3: CSVTIGMGGELFF.